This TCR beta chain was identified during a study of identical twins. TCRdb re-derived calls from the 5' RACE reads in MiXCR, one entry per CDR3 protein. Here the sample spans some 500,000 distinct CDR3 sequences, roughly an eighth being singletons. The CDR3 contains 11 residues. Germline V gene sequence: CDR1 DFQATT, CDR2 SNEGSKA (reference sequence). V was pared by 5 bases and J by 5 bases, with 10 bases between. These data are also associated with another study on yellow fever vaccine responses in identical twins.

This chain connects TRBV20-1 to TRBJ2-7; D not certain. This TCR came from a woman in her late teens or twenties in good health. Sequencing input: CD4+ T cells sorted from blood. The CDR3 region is CSAPLYNEQYF. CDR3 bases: TGCAGTGCTCCGCTTTATAACGAGCAGTACTTC.